These 8 T cell receptor beta chains originate from one sample sequenced in a study of blood T cell repertoires in COVID-19. Sequencing used immunoSEQ multiplex PCR; TCRdb keeps in-frame clones, though not all of them. The sample lists 95,000 to 100,000 clones; approximately 86% were seen once. The source material was peripheral blood. The receptor source for this set is a man aged 80 or over with acute or convalescent COVID-19.

This chain connects TRBV11-2 to TRBJ2-1; 13 bases are a match to TRBD2. Per the germline V gene, CDR1 is SGHAT and CDR2 is FQNNGV. The CDR3 contains 16 residues. Trimming took 5 bases from V and 7 from J; bases not matched to a gene: 8. The CDR3 region is CASSRTSGRVGNEQFF. For the CDR3, the DNA is TGTGCCAGCAGCCGGACTAGCGGGAGAGTTGGGAATGAGCAGTTCTTC.

V and J are TRBV19 and TRBJ1-6, with D perhaps TRBD1 (5 bases). The CDR3 sequence is 15 residues long. Trimming cost V 4 bases and J 9 bases, with 16 bases left between them. Germline CDR1 LNHDA, CDR2 SQIVND (reference sequence). CDR3 nucleotide sequence: TGTGCCAGTAGTACTGCGGGACTGAGTAGTTCACCCCTCCACTTT. Translation: CASSTAGLSSSPLHF.

This chain connects TRBV7-9 to TRBJ1-4, with D possibly being TRBD1 (5 bases). The CDR3 is 15 amino acids. V was clipped by 4 bases and J by 7 bases, with 16 bases between them. Germline CDR1 SEHNR, CDR2 FQNEAQ (reference sequence). CDR3 bases: TGTGCCAGCAGCTCAACGGGGCAGGGAGGTGAAAAACTGTTTTTT. As protein: CASSSTGQGGEKLFF.

This clone was seen a handful of times. This chain joins TRBV5-6 and TRBJ2-1; the D is unclear. Germline V gene data show CDR1 as SGHDT and CDR2 as YYEEEE. The CDR3 loop spans 12 amino acids. The V gene lost 5 bases and the J gene lost 8 bases, with 11 bases spanning the gap. The CDR3 loop is CASSWPEDEQFF. CDR3 DNA sequence: TGTGCCAGCAGTTGGCCCGAGGATGAGCAGTTCTTC.

V usage is TRBV28 and J usage is TRBJ2-2, with D possibly matching TRBD2 (6 bases). The length of the CDR3 is 15 residues. Trimming cost V 7 bases and J 3 bases, with 15 bases left between them. Germline CDR1 reads MDHEN; CDR2 reads SYDVKM. CDR3 region: CASKAGPGDTGELFF. The DNA of the CDR3 is TGTGCCAGCAAGGCCGGGCCGGGGGACACCGGGGAGCTGTTTTTT. The full variable domain, with the rest looked up from reference TRBV28 and TRBJ2-2, is DVKVTQSSRYLVKRTGEKVFLECVQDMDHENMFWYRQDPGLGLRLIYFSYDVKMKEKGDIPEGYSVSREKKERFSLILESASTNQTSMYLCASKAGPGDTGELFFGEGSRLTVL.

The chain recombines TRBV7-9 with TRBJ2-1, with 7 bases fitting TRBD2. The CDR3 is made up of 15 amino acids. Germline CDR1 and CDR2: SEHNR and FQNEAQ (reference sequence). Germline trimming cut 5 bases from V and 1 base from J; bases unmatched to any gene: 5. CDR3 sequence: CASSLWGGSYNEQFF. CDR3 nucleotide sequence: TGTGCCAGCAGCCTTTGGGGAGGGTCCTACAATGAGCAGTTCTTC.

The chain uses TRBV5-1 and TRBJ2-2; 9 bases agree with TRBD2. The germline gives CDR1 SGHRS, CDR2 YFSETQ. V lost 4 bases, J lost 7 bases, and 17 bases stayed unmatched. This CDR3 contains 18 residues. CDR3 sequence reads: CASSVGTATGTSFGELFF. The CDR3, as DNA: TGCGCCAGCAGCGTGGGGACTGCCACCGGGACTAGCTTCGGGGAGCTGTTTTTT.

This clone was recorded only once. V and J are TRBV7-2 and TRBJ1-1; D possibly corresponds to TRBD1 (6 bases). Germline-derived CDR1 and CDR2 are SGHTA and FQGNSA. The CDR3 covers 13 residues. The ends were cut back, 5 bases at V and 5 bases at J, with 12 bases in the middle. CDR3 protein: CASSRTGKTEAFF. CDR3 coding DNA: TGTGCCAGCAGCCGCACAGGGAAAACTGAAGCTTTCTTT.